Listed below are T cell receptor beta chains from one sample, sequenced in a study of T cells in Graves' hyperthyroidism and ophthalmopathy. From the multiplex PCR reads, TCRdb called clonotypes with MiXCR, one entry per CDR3 protein. This table has around 720,000 distinct CDR3 sequences, just over 35% appearing once. The sample consisted of blood. These receptors were obtained from a woman in her 40s with Graves' hyperthyroidism. CDR3s leave out the opening cysteine and the closing phenylalanine or tryptophan. The D gene is left open where the match is weak.

v_gene	d_gene	CDR3aa
TRBV6-5	.	ASSYSPGGSNQPQH
TRBV10-3	.	ASRAGGANVLT
TRBV2	.	ASSGMGRGNNSPLH
TRBV7-9	.	ASSQEGAGRTEAF
TRBV7-2	.	ASSFNGGHETQY
TRBV15	TRBD1	ATSGGQGVIDGYT
TRBV19	.	ATQASPSNQPQH
TRBV7-9	.	ASSPQQYTEAF
TRBV7-6	TRBD1	ASSLAGGGTKAS
TRBV10-1	TRBD1	ASTRSSAGILTGDRPYEQY
TRBV6-4	.	ASSDRGETWNYGYT
TRBV25-1	TRBD1	ASSDAGTGGNTIY
TRBV7-2	.	ASSLYTGGGSNQPQH
TRBV7-3	.	ASSLALGSAGANVLT
TRBV28	.	ASSSGASNQETQY
TRBV19	.	ASSISDGYSGANVLT
TRBV5-1	.	ASSFGEWTEAF
TRBV11-2	TRBD2	ASSTRLAGGSGANVLT
TRBV7-8	TRBD2	ASSIAGSNTGELF
TRBV4-1	.	ASGQKSSNYGYT
TRBV25-1	TRBD1	ASSEYPGQIYGYT
TRBV7-3	.	ASSFDSLQGYT
TRBV7-2	TRBD2	ASRGLAGAVYTGELF
TRBV10-3	TRBD1	AISDTGDRGLSADGELF
TRBV7-2	.	ASSLYDTHGGETQY
TRBV5-1	.	ASRTVPQNTGELF
TRBV10-3	.	ASMQTHYGYT
TRBV12-3/TRBV12-4	TRBD1	ASSFGGQGNTEAF